Described below is a single TCR beta chain sequence and its context. This entry belongs to a study of blood T cell repertoires in COVID-19. Study details: Collection of acute and convalescent COVID-19 samples took place in the United States, Italy and Spain. The analysed material was cDNA or gDNA that came from T cells, B-cell-depleted T cells, or PBMCs.

Authors' analysis steps: Amplification with reference gene primers provided the estimates of nucleated cell counts. TCRdb's table, derived via immunoSEQ multiplex PCR, lists solely in-frame clones and lacks some. That table furnishes V, J and clone size, whereas the DNA furnished D and trimming. The repertoire has over 25,000 clones, roughly 90% of them found once; the top ten carry roughly 3.5%. CDR1 KGHSH and CDR2 LQKENI come from the germline V gene. The ends lost 0 bases at V and 3 bases at J; junction bases unmatched: 4. This CDR3 has 15 residues. Sequencing used peripheral blood. This chain links TRBV18 with TRBJ2-5; 7 nucleotides align to TRBD2. The receptor's source is a human donor in a cohort sampled during active COVID-19. CDR3 DNA: TGTGCCAGCTCACCACCGAACAGCGGGGAAGAGACCCAGTACTTC. It yields the protein CASSPPNSGEETQYF.